Listed here is a single TCR beta chain. Its target is unknown. Here immunoSEQ multiplex PCR was the method, and the copy in TCRdb shows in-frame clones only, minus some. This sample yields 1.6 million or so clones, of which 97% to 99% are seen a single time; around 0.33% belongs to the top ten. These data originate in a study of shared clonotypes between healthy human individuals. Study summary: Aged between 18 and 49, the donors were a couple of women and three men.

Notes on the study in general: The study generally estimated greater richness for naive than memory subsets. Sampling involved blood alone; tissue repertoires likely differ.

V lost 2 bases and J 3 bases, leaving 15 bases between the germline ends. CDR1 SGHNT and CDR2 YYREEE come from the germline V gene (reference sequence). The CDR3 loop spans 15 amino acids. The source material was naive CD4+ T cells sorted from blood. Subset reported: CD45RA+ positively selected. The TCR originated in a man younger than 45 in good health. The V gene is TRBV5-4, the J gene TRBJ2-7; D is ambiguous. The CDR3, as DNA: TGTGCCAGCAGCTTCTACGCGCGGCAGAACTACGAGCAGTACTTC. Protein: CASSFYARQNYEQYF.